The 22 T cell receptor beta chains reported below all come from one sample, sequenced in a study of PD-1 blockade in mismatch repair-deficient tumors. Clones were read by immunoSEQ multiplex PCR, and TCRdb kept only the in-frame ones, dropping some. The sample shows approximately 80,000 clones, approximately 80% of them seen only once. This sample comprised peripheral blood, obtained 44 weeks after starting pembrolizumab. The receptors were gathered from an adult with mismatch repair-deficient cancer.

This clone was detected a few times. This chain joins TRBV5-1 and TRBJ2-3, with D possibly TRBD2 on 6 matching bases. Germline V gene sequence: CDR1 SGHRS, CDR2 YFSETQ. V was shortened by 6 bases and J by 1 base, with 15 bases between the two germline ends. The CDR3 spans 15 residues. CDR3 region: CASTSSAPGTDTQYF. CDR3 nucleotide sequence: TGCGCCAGCACCTCTAGCGCCCCGGGCACAGATACGCAGTATTTT.

The rearrangement uses TRBV1 and TRBJ2-7; the DNA was not compared with TRBD2, the D call given in the table. TRBV1 is tagged as a pseudogene. The CDR3 extends over 18 amino acids. CDR3 nucleotides: TGCACCAGCAGCCACTCTCCGGGACTAGCGGGACATTTCTACGAGCAGTACTTC. Its translation is CTSSHSPGLAGHFYEQYF.

This clone appeared once. The gene calls are TRBV4-1 and TRBJ2-1; possibly TRBD2 for D (5 bases). Germline lookup yields CDR1 MGHRA and CDR2 YSYEKL. V was shortened by 3 bases and J by 9 bases, with 33 bases between the two germline ends. CDR3 length: 20 residues. The DNA of the CDR3 is TGCGCCAGCAGCCACGCCAGCGGAAAAGGTAGCAAAAGTACAATTAGTGAGCAGTTCTTC. Protein sequence: CASSHASGKGSKSTISEQFF.

This clone was found once. The chain joins TRBV6-6 to TRBJ1-1; 7 bases align to TRBD1. Germline CDR1 and CDR2: MNHNY and SVGAGI (reference sequence). With 7 bases clipped from V and 5 bases from J, the junction kept 10 bases outside the gene matches. The length of the CDR3 is 14 residues. The CDR3 nucleotides read TGTGCCAGCATTCCGGCAGGGGGTAAGACTGAAGCTTTCTTT. Its translation: CASIPAGGKTEAFF.

The chain is built from TRBV7-8 and TRBJ2-5; TRBD2 might be the D (5 bases). V gave up 1 base and J gave up 2 bases, with 11 bases separating them. Germline V gene data show CDR1 as SGHVS and CDR2 as FQNEAQ. This CDR3 contains 15 residues. The CDR3 spells CASSLDRRKQETQYF. DNA for the CDR3: TGTGCCAGCAGCTTAGATCGGAGGAAACAAGAGACCCAGTACTTC.

CDR3 in DNA: TGCGCCAGCAGCTTATTAAACAGGGACGGAGAGCAGTACTTC. Its protein product is CASSLLNRDGEQYF. The rearrangement uses TRBV5-1 and TRBJ2-7; perhaps TRBD1 as D (6 bases). Per germline, CDR1 SGHRS and CDR2 YFSETQ. V was shortened by 2 bases and J by 7 bases, with 16 bases between the two germline ends. The CDR3 runs 14 residues.

The chain carries TRBV5-1 and TRBJ2-3; D possibly corresponds to TRBD1 (6 bases). CDR1 is SGHRS and CDR2 is YFSETQ in the germline V gene. The V gene lost 4 bases and the J gene lost 2 bases, with 17 bases spanning the gap. The CDR3 is 16 residues long. The CDR3 loop reads CASSPFRDTHTDTQYF. The CDR3 region has the DNA TGCGCCAGCAGCCCCTTCCGGGACACTCACACAGATACGCAGTATTTT. Combining the CDR3 with reference TRBV5-1 and TRBJ2-3 gives the whole variable domain KAGVTQTPRYLIKTRGQQVTLSCSPISGHRSVSWYQQTPGQGLQFLFEYFSETQRNKGNFPGRFSGRQFSNSRSEMNVSTLELGDSALYLCASSPFRDTHTDTQYFGPGTRLTVL.

This clone was found many times. The rearrangement joins TRBV6-6 to TRBJ1-2, with D perhaps TRBD1 (5 bases). The CDR3 consists of 12 residues. Germline V gene lookup returns CDR1 MNHNY and CDR2 SVGAGI (reference sequence). V was pared by 7 bases and J by 6 bases, with 12 bases between. This chain's CDR3 is CASNHGGDGYTF. The CDR3 region has the DNA TGTGCCAGCAATCACGGGGGAGATGGCTACACCTTC.

This clone was counted once. The gene calls are TRBV5-1 and TRBJ2-5; 8 bases match TRBD2. Germline V gene data show CDR1 as SGHRS and CDR2 as YFSETQ. The V segment lost 4 bases and the J segment 1 base; nucleotides outside the gene matches: 9. The CDR3 sequence is 16 residues long. This CDR3 is CASSPAASGPQETQYF. The CDR3 nucleotides are TGCGCCAGCAGCCCTGCTGCTAGCGGGCCCCAAGAGACCCAGTACTTC.

V is TRBV15 and J is TRBJ1-1; D is uncertain. The germline V gene has CDR1 LNHNV and CDR2 YYDKDF (reference sequence). V lost 3 bases and J 1 base, leaving 15 bases between the germline ends. CDR3 length equals 16 residues. Written as DNA, the CDR3 is TGTGCCACCAGCAGGGGAGGAGGCGGACCGAACACTGAAGCTTTCTTT. It translates to CATSRGGGGPNTEAFF.

The V gene is TRBV30, the J gene TRBJ2-3; tentatively, D is TRBD2 (6 bases). Deletions cut 4 bases from V and 1 base from J, with 9 bases between. CDR3 length: 13 amino acids. Germline V lookup: CDR1 GTSNPN, CDR2 SVGIG (reference sequence). CDR3 sequence reads: CAWTERGTDTQYF. CDR3 nucleotide sequence: TGTGCCTGGACGGAGCGGGGCACAGATACGCAGTATTTT.

The V call is TRBV7-8, the J call TRBJ1-1; no clear D gene. Trimming stripped 2 bases from V and 0 bases from J, with 10 bases between. The CDR3 contains 15 residues. CDR1 SGHVS and CDR2 FQNEAQ come from the germline V gene. The CDR3 reads CASSLSGQMNTEAFF. The CDR3 DNA follows: TGTGCCAGCAGCTTATCGGGCCAAATGAACACTGAAGCTTTCTTT.

V gene TRBV11-2 combines with J gene TRBJ2-7; no definite D call. CDR1 and CDR2 from the germline V gene are SGHAT and FQNNGV. V lost 5 bases to trimming and J lost 0 bases, with 11 bases between them. This CDR3 is 14 amino acids long. This CDR3 reads CASSQQKVSYEQYF. CDR3 bases: TGTGCCAGCAGCCAGCAGAAAGTCTCCTACGAGCAGTACTTC.

The V call is TRBV6-1, the J call TRBJ1-1; D is possibly TRBD1 (6 bases). The CDR3 extends over 13 amino acids. The ends were cut back, 8 bases at V and 11 bases at J, with 21 bases in the middle. The V gene's germline CDR1 is MNHNS and CDR2 SASEGT. DNA of the CDR3: TGTGCCAGCGTCGGGGGCCAGGGAGTAAGTGCTTTCTTT. This gives the protein CASVGGQGVSAFF.

The chain combines TRBV2 with TRBJ2-7; 8 bases are a match to TRBD2. This CDR3 has 14 amino acids. The germline V gene encodes CDR1 SNHLY and CDR2 FYNNEI. Trimming removed 4 bases from V and 2 bases from J; junction bases left unmatched: 4. CDR3 region: CASSAGRAPYEQYF. DNA for the CDR3: TGTGCCAGCAGTGCCGGGAGGGCGCCCTACGAGCAGTACTTC.

The V call is TRBV14, the J call TRBJ1-3; no firm D call. Per the germline V gene, CDR1 is SGHDN and CDR2 is FVKESK. V lost 5 bases, J lost 0 bases, and 8 bases lay in between. There are 14 residues in the CDR3. The CDR3 sequence is CASSETVSGNTIYF. The CDR3 DNA follows: TGTGCCAGCAGCGAGACTGTCTCTGGAAACACCATATATTTT.

J is TRBJ1-5 and V is TRBV7-9; 8 bases match TRBD1. The CDR3 runs to 14 residues. V lost 5 bases, J lost 7 bases, and 7 bases stayed unmatched. Germline CDR1 and CDR2: SEHNR and FQNEAQ (reference sequence). CDR3 sequence (DNA): TGTGCCAGCAGCCCAGGACAGGGCAGCCAGCCCCAGCATTTT. Its translation is CASSPGQGSQPQHF.

The J gene is TRBJ2-1, the V gene TRBV11-3, with 7 nucleotides matching TRBD2. Germline-derived CDR1 and CDR2 are SGHNT and YENEEA. Trimming took 3 bases from V and 5 from J; bases not matched to a gene: 7. This CDR3 contains 15 residues. CDR3 loop: CASSFRGVMDNEQFF. As DNA, the CDR3 is TGTGCCAGCAGCTTCCGGGGGGTAATGGACAATGAGCAGTTCTTC.

A few counts support this clone. As DNA, the CDR3 is TGTGCCAGCAGCTGGTGGACTAGCGGGGAGAGGGAGACCCAGTACTTC. It is translated as CASSWWTSGERETQYF. V gene TRBV14 combines with J gene TRBJ2-5; 12 bases are shared with TRBD2. The V gene end was trimmed by 5 bases and the J gene end by 5 bases; junction bases not matched to a gene: 9. Germline assignment: CDR1 SGHDN and CDR2 FVKESK. The CDR3 covers 16 residues.

The gene calls are TRBV5-1 and TRBJ2-2, with D perhaps TRBD1 or TRBD2 (5 bases each). CDR1 and CDR2 (germline): SGHRS, YFSETQ. The CDR3 contains 16 residues. V lost 0 bases and J 4 bases, leaving 13 bases between the germline ends. DNA of the CDR3: TGCGCCAGCAGCTTGGTATCCGGGGCGGGCACCGGGGAGCTGTTTTTT. This sequence encodes CASSLVSGAGTGELFF.

This rearrangement joins TRBV2 to TRBJ2-2, with D maybe TRBD2 (6 bases). The germline gives CDR1 SNHLY, CDR2 FYNNEI. Trimming left V 3 bases short and J 5 bases short, with 13 bases between. This CDR3 has 15 residues. CDR3 nucleotide sequence: TGTGCCAGCAGTGAGTGGGGGGTAGGAACCGGGGAGCTGTTTTTT. As protein: CASSEWGVGTGELFF.

The chain is built from TRBV7-9 and TRBJ1-2; D unresolved. Deletions cut 5 bases from V and 0 bases from J, with 7 bases between. This CDR3 is 13 amino acids long. CDR1 and CDR2 from the germline V gene are SEHNR and FQNEAQ (reference sequence). CDR3 in amino acids: CASSEDSNYGYTF. The CDR3 nucleotides read TGTGCCAGCAGCGAGGACTCTAACTATGGCTACACCTTC.